The present TCR beta chain was sequenced within a study of blood T cell repertoires in COVID-19. Study as a whole: Researchers got acute and convalescent COVID-19 samples from the United States, Italy and Spain. T cells, B-cell-depleted T cells, or PBMCs provided the cDNA or gDNA that served as material.

Per the study methods: Amplification with reference gene primers provided the estimates of nucleated cell counts. The assay was immunoSEQ multiplex PCR, and TCRdb's table has in-frame clones only and misses some. The DNA was the basis for D and trimming; V, J and clone size are from that table. Here the sample spans a few hundred thousand clones, less than 90% being singletons. This clone occurred a few times. Germline V gene data show CDR1 as SGHNT and CDR2 as YENEEA. V was pared by 2 bases and J by 2 bases, with 9 bases between. The CDR3 has 14 amino acids. The rearrangement joins TRBV11-3 to TRBJ1-2; D may be TRBD1 (6 bases). The TCR sequence derives from a woman aged 45-65 years who had recovered from COVID-19. The sample comprised PBMCs or T cells enriched from blood (not recorded which). Here the CDR3 reads CASSLSTGNYGYTF. In nucleotides, the CDR3 is TGTGCCAGCAGCTTAAGCACAGGGAACTATGGCTACACCTTC.